This entry concerns a single T cell receptor (beta chain). The sample is drawn from a study of blood T cell repertoires in COVID-19. About the study: The samples span acute and convalescent COVID-19 from the United States, Italy and Spain. T cells, B-cell-depleted T cells, or PBMCs provided the cDNA or gDNA that served as material.

Per the authors' pipeline: Amplified reference gene primers provided the basis for estimating nucleated cell counts. Clones were sequenced by immunoSEQ multiplex PCR, and TCRdb holds only the in-frame ones, with some missing. V and J calls plus clone size are reproduced from that table; the DNA served to infer D and trimming. The sample has under 50,000 clones; roughly 71% are singletons. Per the germline V gene, CDR1 is MNHEY and CDR2 is SMNVEV (reference sequence). The CDR3 length is 15 residues. J lost 5 bases, V lost 10 bases, and 15 bases had no gene match. The rearrangement uses TRBV27 and TRBJ1-2; TRBD1 matches at 8 bases. Specimen: peripheral blood. The clonotype was recovered from a man of 80 years or more with acute or convalescent COVID-19. The CDR3 DNA sequence: TGTGCCACCAAAGGGCAGGGGGCGGTTAGGTATGGCTACACCTTC. Translated: CATKGQGAVRYGYTF.